This is a list of T cell receptor beta chains from one sample in a study of T cell responses to AZD1222 COVID-19 vaccine. The assay was immunoSEQ multiplex PCR, and TCRdb's table has in-frame clones only and misses some. The sample has some 120,000 clones, approximately 90% seen once. Here the sequenced sample was peripheral blood, taken on day 0 of AZD1222 vaccination. These TCRs come from an adult in good health. Each CDR3 is given with its conserved first and last residue. The D gene is left open where the match is weak. Size tells how often a clone was seen (once, few, many) or the class of an expanded clone, and some rows leave it out.

CDR3aa: CASSYSPRGYEQYF; CDR3nt: TGTGCCAGCAGTTACTCCCCCAGGGGCTACGAGCAGTACTTC; abundance: -; d_gene: -; v_gene: TRBV6-6; j_gene: TRBJ2-7
CDR3aa: CASSLRVSGNTIYF; CDR3nt: TGTGCCAGCAGTTTGAGGGTCTCTGGAAACACCATATATTTT; abundance: -; d_gene: -; v_gene: TRBV28; j_gene: TRBJ1-3
CDR3aa: CASRKTGAETQYF; CDR3nt: TGTGCCAGTAGGAAAACAGGGGCGGAGACCCAGTACTTC; abundance: -; d_gene: TRBD1; v_gene: TRBV19; j_gene: TRBJ2-5
CDR3aa: CASSDPGVMSTFF; CDR3nt: TGCGCCAGCAGTGACCCTGGGGTGATGAGCACATTCTTC; abundance: -; d_gene: -; v_gene: TRBV10-1; j_gene: TRBJ2-1
CDR3aa: CASREGLSSYNSPLHF; CDR3nt: TGTGCCAGCAGGGAGGGGCTGAGCTCCTATAATTCACCCCTCCACTTT; abundance: -; d_gene: -; v_gene: TRBV25-1; j_gene: TRBJ1-6
CDR3aa: CASSFSSVGTVRAGYTF; CDR3nt: TGTGCCAGCAGTTTTTCCTCCGTTGGGACAGTTAGGGCTGGCTACACCTTC; abundance: once; d_gene: TRBD1; v_gene: TRBV27; j_gene: TRBJ1-2
CDR3aa: CASTSTPSTDTQYF; CDR3nt: TGTGCCAGCACGTCGACACCTAGCACAGATACGCAGTATTTT; abundance: -; d_gene: -; v_gene: TRBV9; j_gene: TRBJ2-3
CDR3aa: CASSLIGRSSYNEQFF; CDR3nt: TGTGCCAGCAGCTTGATCGGAAGGAGCTCCTACAATGAGCAGTTCTTC; abundance: many; d_gene: -; v_gene: TRBV7-9; j_gene: TRBJ2-1
CDR3aa: CASSQGLSNYGYTF; CDR3nt: TGTGCCAGCAGTCAGGGACTTTCTAACTATGGCTACACCTTC; abundance: few; d_gene: -; v_gene: TRBV28; j_gene: TRBJ1-2
CDR3aa: CASSYRGRDYEQYF; CDR3nt: TGCGCCAGCAGCTACCGGGGCCGCGACTACGAGCAGTACTTC; abundance: -; d_gene: -; v_gene: TRBV5-1; j_gene: TRBJ2-7
CDR3aa: CASSRVQETQYF; CDR3nt: TGTGCCAGCAGCCGGGTCCAAGAGACCCAGTACTTC; abundance: -; d_gene: -; v_gene: TRBV6-2/TRBV6-3; j_gene: TRBJ2-5
CDR3aa: CASSQRDSEKLFF; CDR3nt: TGTGCCAGCAGCCAGCGGGACAGTGAAAAACTGTTTTTT; abundance: -; d_gene: TRBD1; v_gene: TRBV14; j_gene: TRBJ1-4
CDR3aa: CASTGTAATNEKLFF; CDR3nt: TGTGCCAGCACCGGGACAGCTGCAACTAATGAAAAACTGTTTTTT; abundance: -; d_gene: TRBD1; v_gene: TRBV28; j_gene: TRBJ1-4
CDR3aa: CASSRGLAAQYEQYF; CDR3nt: TGTGCCAGCAGCCGGGGACTAGCGGCCCAGTACGAGCAGTACTTC; abundance: -; d_gene: TRBD2; v_gene: TRBV6-5; j_gene: TRBJ2-7
CDR3aa: CASSQQEAPDSPLHF; CDR3nt: TGTGCCAGCTCCCAACAGGAGGCGCCGGATTCACCCCTCCACTTT; abundance: -; d_gene: -; v_gene: TRBV18; j_gene: TRBJ1-6
CDR3aa: CASSPMGASGAGELFF; CDR3nt: TGCGCCAGCAGCCCCATGGGGGCTAGCGGGGCCGGGGAGCTGTTTTTT; abundance: -; d_gene: TRBD2; v_gene: TRBV5-1; j_gene: TRBJ2-2
CDR3aa: CASSPSGRPFYEQYF; CDR3nt: TGTGCCAGCAGCCCCAGCGGGAGGCCCTTCTACGAGCAGTACTTC; abundance: -; d_gene: TRBD2; v_gene: TRBV9; j_gene: TRBJ2-7
CDR3aa: CASSVRLGETQYF; CDR3nt: TGTGCCAGCAGCGTGCGATTAGGGGAGACCCAGTACTTC; abundance: -; d_gene: -; v_gene: TRBV9; j_gene: TRBJ2-5
CDR3aa: CASTPAFGNTIYF; CDR3nt: TGTGCCAGCACCCCCGCGTTTGGAAACACCATATATTTT; abundance: once; d_gene: -; v_gene: TRBV12-3/TRBV12-4; j_gene: TRBJ1-3
CDR3aa: CASKKPGIRGLNIQYF; CDR3nt: TGTGCCAGCAAAAAACCAGGGATTAGGGGGCTGAACATTCAGTACTTC; abundance: -; d_gene: TRBD1; v_gene: TRBV28; j_gene: TRBJ2-4
CDR3aa: CAWSQGTTGELFF; CDR3nt: TGTGCCTGGAGTCAGGGGACCACCGGGGAGCTGTTTTTT; abundance: -; d_gene: -; v_gene: TRBV30; j_gene: TRBJ2-2
CDR3aa: CASSVGRGTGEKRINEQFF; CDR3nt: TGTGCCAGCAGCGTAGGGAGGGGGACAGGGGAAAAGAGGATCAATGAGCAGTTCTTC; abundance: few; d_gene: TRBD1; v_gene: TRBV9; j_gene: TRBJ2-1
CDR3aa: CASSQGDGRAKNIQYF; CDR3nt: TGTGCCAGCAGCCAAGGGGACGGGAGAGCCAAAAACATTCAGTACTTC; abundance: -; d_gene: -; v_gene: TRBV14; j_gene: TRBJ2-4
CDR3aa: CASSWAGNYGYTF; CDR3nt: TGTGCCAGCAGTTGGGCTGGGAACTATGGCTACACCTTC; abundance: -; d_gene: -; v_gene: TRBV6-5; j_gene: TRBJ1-2
CDR3aa: CASSLGLAGVNEQFF; CDR3nt: TGTGCCAGCAGCTTGGGGCTAGCGGGAGTCAATGAGCAGTTCTTC; abundance: -; d_gene: TRBD2; v_gene: TRBV11-3; j_gene: TRBJ2-1
CDR3aa: CATSRDGSGNQPQHF; CDR3nt: TGTGCCACCAGCAGAGATGGGTCGGGGAATCAGCCCCAGCATTTT; abundance: -; d_gene: -; v_gene: TRBV15; j_gene: TRBJ1-5